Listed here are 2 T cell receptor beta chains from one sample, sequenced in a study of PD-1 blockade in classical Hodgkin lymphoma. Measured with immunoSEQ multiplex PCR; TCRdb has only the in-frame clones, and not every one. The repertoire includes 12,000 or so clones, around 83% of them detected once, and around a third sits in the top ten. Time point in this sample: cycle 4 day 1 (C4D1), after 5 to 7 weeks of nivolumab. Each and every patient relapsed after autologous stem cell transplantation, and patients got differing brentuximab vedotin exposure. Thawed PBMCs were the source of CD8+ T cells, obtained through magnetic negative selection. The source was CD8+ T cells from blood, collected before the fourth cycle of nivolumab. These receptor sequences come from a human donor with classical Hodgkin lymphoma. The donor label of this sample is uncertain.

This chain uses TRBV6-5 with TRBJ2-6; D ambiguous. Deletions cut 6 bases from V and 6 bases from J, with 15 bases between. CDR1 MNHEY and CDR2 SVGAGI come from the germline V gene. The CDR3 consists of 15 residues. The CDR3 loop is CASSLALREANVLTF. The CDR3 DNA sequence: TGTGCCAGCAGCTTAGCCCTAAGAGAGGCCAACGTCCTGACTTTC.

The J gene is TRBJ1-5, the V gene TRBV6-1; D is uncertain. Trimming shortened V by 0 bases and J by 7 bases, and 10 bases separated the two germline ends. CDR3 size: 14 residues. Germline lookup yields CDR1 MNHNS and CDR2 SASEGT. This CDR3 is CASSEAELSQPQHF. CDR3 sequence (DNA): TGTGCCAGCAGTGAAGCGGAGTTGAGCCAGCCCCAGCATTTT.